Each of the 3 T cell receptor beta chains below was sequenced from the same sample in a study of shared clonotypes between healthy human individuals. The table came from immunoSEQ multiplex PCR; TCRdb's copy has only in-frame clones and leaves some out. In the table there are some 2,000,000 clones, approximately 96% of which are singletons. What was sequenced was naive CD4+ T cells sorted from blood. Subset meaning: CD45RA+ positively selected. Every receptor here comes from a man between 18 and 35 years old in good health.

About this clone itself: One junction end does not reproduce the germline sequence, and a read error may be involved. The V call is TRBV5-1, the J call TRBJ2-5; 7 bases fit TRBD2. The CDR3 extends over 14 amino acids. Per germline, CDR1 SGHRS and CDR2 YFSETQ. Here the CDR3 reads CASSPGTTQVTQYF. The CDR3 region has the DNA TGCGCCAGCAGCCCCGGGACTACCCAAGTGACCCAGTACTTC.

The V gene is TRBV5-8, the J gene TRBJ1-2; D is uncertain. The V gene's germline CDR1 is SGHTS and CDR2 YDEGEE. The CDR3 is 11 residues long. The ends were cut back, 3 bases at V and 5 bases at J, with 5 bases in the middle. CDR3 sequence (DNA): TGTGCCAGCAGCTCAAAGTATGGCTACACCTTC. Amino acids: CASSSKYGYTF.

The genes are TRBV5-6 and TRBJ2-2; 14 bases fit TRBD2. Trimming removed 4 bases from V and 4 bases from J; junction bases left unmatched: 9. The length of the CDR3 is 18 residues. CDR1 is SGHDT and CDR2 is YYEEEE in the germline V gene. Here the CDR3 reads CASSLGLAGVYGTGELFF. CDR3 bases: TGTGCCAGCAGCCTGGGACTAGCGGGAGTATATGGCACCGGGGAGCTGTTTTTT.